This T cell receptor (beta chain) is drawn from a study of T cell responses to AZD1222 COVID-19 vaccine. Regarding the study as a whole: Only after the peak T cell response were repertoires sampled. Among spike-specific TCRs, nearly half reportedly target unmutated variant regions.

TCRdb keeps only in-frame clones here, not all; method: immunoSEQ multiplex PCR. The sample has 90,000 to 130,000 clones; roughly 89% are singletons. In its sample, this clone was seen once. The antigen remains unidentified. This clonotype was obtained from an adult in good health. The specimen was peripheral blood, collected on day 0 of MenACWY control vaccination.

For the CDR3, the DNA is TGTGCCAGCTCACCTACGACAGGGGATAGCAATCAGCCCCAGCATTTT. Protein product: CASSPTTGDSNQPQHF. The J gene is TRBJ1-5, the V gene TRBV18; TRBD1 agrees at 8 bases. CDR1 and CDR2 (germline): KGHSH, LQKENI. CDR3 length: 16 amino acids. Trimming removed 3 bases from V and 0 bases from J; junction bases left unmatched: 4.